This T cell receptor beta chain comes out of a study of blood T cell repertoires in COVID-19. Study at large: The samples span acute and convalescent COVID-19 from the United States, Italy and Spain. PBMCs, B-cell-depleted T cells, or T cells were the source of the cDNA or gDNA that made up the material.

In the source study's methods: Amplified reference gene primers provided the basis for estimating nucleated cell counts. TCRdb's copy holds only in-frame clones and misses some; the assay was immunoSEQ multiplex PCR. For V, J and clone size, that table is used; D and trimming come from the DNA. The table records about 190,000 clones, 78% of them present only once. The sequenced material came from peripheral blood. The receptor's source is a woman of 80 years or more with active or convalescent COVID-19.

CDR3 DNA sequence: TGTGCCAGCAGCCCATTGGGGGGAACCTACGAGCAGTACTTC. It yields the protein CASSPLGGTYEQYF. The J gene is TRBJ2-7, the V gene TRBV7-2; possible D gene TRBD2, 6 bases. This CDR3 has 14 residues. Per the germline V gene, CDR1 is SGHTA and CDR2 is FQGNSA. V gave up 5 bases and J gave up 2 bases, with 13 bases separating them.